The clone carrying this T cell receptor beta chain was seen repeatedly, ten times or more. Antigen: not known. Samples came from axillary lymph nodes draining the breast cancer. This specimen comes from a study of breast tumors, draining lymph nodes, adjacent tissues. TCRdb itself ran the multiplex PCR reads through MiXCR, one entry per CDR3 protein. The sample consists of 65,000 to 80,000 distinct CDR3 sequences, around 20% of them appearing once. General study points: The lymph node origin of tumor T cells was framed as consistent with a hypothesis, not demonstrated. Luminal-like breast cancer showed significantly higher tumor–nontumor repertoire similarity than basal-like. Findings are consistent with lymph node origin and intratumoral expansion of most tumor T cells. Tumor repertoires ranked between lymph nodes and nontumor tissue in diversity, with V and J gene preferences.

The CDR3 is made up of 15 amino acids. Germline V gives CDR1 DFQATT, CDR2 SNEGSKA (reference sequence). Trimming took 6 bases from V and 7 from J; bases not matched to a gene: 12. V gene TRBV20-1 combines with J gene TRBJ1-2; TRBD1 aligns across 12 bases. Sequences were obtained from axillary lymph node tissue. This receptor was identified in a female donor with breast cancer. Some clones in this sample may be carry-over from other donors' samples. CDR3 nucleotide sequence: TGCAGTGCCCCGACACCGGGACAGGGGGCTTTTGGCTACACCTTC. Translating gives CSAPTPGQGAFGYTF.